Listed here are 24 T cell receptor beta chains from one sample, sequenced in a study of beta chain features in type 1 diabetes. All of the isolated RNA was reverse transcribed, so expressed TCRB transcripts were sequenced. Sequencing was performed with immunoSEQ multiplex PCR; in TCRdb, only in-frame clones are kept and a portion is missing. Counted here are about 900,000 clones, 17% occurring once; the ten biggest clones make up 0.02% to 0.025%. Sequenced: naive CD4+ T cells from blood. These receptors were collected from a young woman in good health.

This clone has only a few counts. The chain recombines TRBV18 with TRBJ1-1; perhaps TRBD1 as D (5 bases). Germline CDR1 reads KGHSH; CDR2 reads LQKENI. The V end was cut by 5 bases, the J end by 5 bases, with 9 bases between. There are 12 residues in the CDR3. The CDR3 region has the DNA TGTGCCAGCTCAAGAGCAGGGACTGAAGCTTTCTTT. Its protein is CASSRAGTEAFF.

This clone was seen only a few times. The CDR3 region is CASRWTGRYEQYF. CDR3 coding DNA: TGTGCCAGCAGGTGGACAGGGCGGTACGAGCAGTACTTC. The chain links TRBV28 to TRBJ2-7; 8 bases align to TRBD1. The ends lost 6 bases at V and 4 bases at J; junction bases unmatched: 5. The length of the CDR3 is 13 residues. Germline CDR1 and CDR2: MDHEN and SYDVKM.

This clone was counted many times. The same CDR3 arises from other DNA sequences in this sample as well. The chain employs TRBV2 and TRBJ1-1, with D tentatively TRBD1 (5 bases). Trimming left V 4 bases short and J 1 base short, with 7 bases between. CDR1 and CDR2 (germline): SNHLY, FYNNEI. The CDR3 sequence is 13 residues long. The CDR3 DNA reads TGTGCCAGCAGTGGACAGACGAACACTGAAGCTTTCTTT. Translation: CASSGQTNTEAFF.

This clone was counted between two and nine times. V gene TRBV4-3 combines with J gene TRBJ2-5; 8 bases line up with TRBD2. CDR3 length: 15 residues. V lost 2 bases, J lost 6 bases, and 8 bases stayed unmatched. Per the germline V gene, CDR1 is LGHNA and CDR2 is YSLEER. The CDR3 nucleotides are TGCGCCAGCAGCCAAACACGGGGGGGAGAACAGACCCAGTACTTC. This codes for CASSQTRGGEQTQYF.

Of note for this clone: The sample has other DNA sequences that encode this CDR3 too. The chain joins TRBV5-1 to TRBJ2-1; a possible D gene is TRBD2 (6 bases). Germline CDR1 reads SGHRS; CDR2 reads YFSETQ. V shed 5 bases and J shed 4 bases, with 13 bases lying between them. This CDR3 has 14 residues. The CDR3 spells CASSYPSAYNEQFF. DNA for the CDR3: TGCGCCAGCAGTTACCCTAGCGCGTACAATGAGCAGTTCTTC.

This clone was counted a few times. The rearrangement joins TRBV20-1 to TRBJ2-1; no definite D call. Germline CDR1 is DFQATT and CDR2 is SNEGSKA (reference sequence). Trimming removed 7 bases at V and 12 bases at J, with 10 bases between. The CDR3 extends over 9 amino acids. The CDR3 nucleotides are TGCAGTGTTTTGGCAGGGCAGTTCTTC. It specifies CSVLAGQFF.

The gene calls are TRBV11-2 and TRBJ2-2; D uncertain. The germline CDR1 and CDR2 sequences are SGHAT and FQNNGV. The V end was cut by 4 bases, the J end by 5 bases, with 14 bases between. This CDR3 has 15 amino acids. This CDR3 reads CASSSAPSKTGELFF. The CDR3 DNA is TGTGCCAGCAGCTCCGCCCCCAGCAAAACCGGGGAGCTGTTTTTT.

This clone has more than one count but fewer than ten. This chain joins TRBV6-1 and TRBJ1-5; no definite D call. The germline V gene encodes CDR1 MNHNS and CDR2 SASEGT. The CDR3 consists of 13 residues. The V and J ends lost 2 bases and 8 bases respectively, with 10 bases between them. For the CDR3, the DNA is TGTGCCAGCAGTGAACAGTGGGAAGAGCCCCAGCATTTT. Amino acids: CASSEQWEEPQHF.

This clone has more than one count but fewer than ten. The sample has other DNA sequences that encode this CDR3 too. This chain uses TRBV28 with TRBJ2-7; unclear D gene. Germline V lookup: CDR1 MDHEN, CDR2 SYDVKM. The V end was cut by 7 bases, the J end by 2 bases, with 12 bases between. CDR3 length: 13 amino acids. The CDR3 sequence is CASTGPPPYEQYF. CDR3 nucleotides: TGTGCCAGCACTGGACCTCCCCCCTACGAGCAGTACTTC.

This chain links TRBV5-1 with TRBJ2-5; no clear D gene. The germline V and J ends were trimmed by 2 bases and 2 bases, with 10 bases remaining between them. Per the germline V gene, CDR1 is SGHRS and CDR2 is YFSETQ. This CDR3 has 14 amino acids. Written as DNA, the CDR3 is TGCGCCAGCAGCTTTAACGCAGGTCAAGAGACCCAGTACTTC. This translates into CASSFNAGQETQYF.

The chain has TRBV5-4 and TRBJ1-2, with D possibly TRBD1 on 6 matching bases. CDR1 is SGHNT and CDR2 is YYREEE in the germline V gene (reference sequence). V shed 4 bases and J shed 3 bases, with 13 bases lying between them. This CDR3 has 14 residues. The CDR3 protein is CASSSGGSHYGYTF. Written as DNA, the CDR3 is TGTGCCAGCAGCAGTGGGGGCTCACACTATGGCTACACCTTC.

The chain has TRBV19 and TRBJ1-1, with a possible D match to TRBD1 (6 bases). The CDR3 sequence is 16 residues long. Germline assignment: CDR1 LNHDA and CDR2 SQIVND (reference sequence). Trimming removed 5 bases from V and 1 base from J, with 17 bases in between. The chain's CDR3 is CASSPATGQRNTEAFF. The CDR3 DNA reads as TGTGCCAGTAGTCCGGCGACAGGTCAAAGGAACACTGAAGCTTTCTTT.

This clone was observed once. The rearrangement links TRBV10-3 to TRBJ2-7; D possibly corresponds to TRBD1 (5 bases). V was trimmed by 0 bases and J by 1 base, leaving 13 bases between them. Germline lookup yields CDR1 ENHRY and CDR2 SYGVKD. The CDR3 length is 16 residues. CDR3 nucleotides: TGTGCCATCAGTGAGTCGGCTCGAAAGGGGTCCTACGAGCAGTACTTC. Its translation is CAISESARKGSYEQYF.

CDR3 bases: TGTGCCAGCAGCCAAGGGGGAAAGAACACTGAAGCTTTCTTT. Protein: CASSQGGKNTEAFF. The chain links TRBV9 to TRBJ1-1; maybe TRBD1 (6 bases). Per the germline V gene, CDR1 is SGDLS and CDR2 is YYNGEE. The CDR3 is 14 amino acids. Trimming removed 4 bases at V and 1 base at J, with 11 bases between.

The chain is built from TRBV4-3 and TRBJ2-3, with D hard to call. Trimming shortened V by 2 bases and J by 1 base, and 10 bases separated the two germline ends. The germline gives CDR1 LGHNA, CDR2 YSLEER. The length of the CDR3 is 15 residues. The chain's CDR3 is CASSQRRSGTDTQYF. CDR3 DNA: TGCGCCAGCAGCCAACGTCGTTCGGGCACAGATACGCAGTATTTT.

Here the CDR3 reads CASSHRTGNQPQHF. The CDR3 DNA reads as TGTGCCAGCAGCCACAGGACAGGTAATCAGCCCCAGCATTTT. The V call is TRBV6-5, the J call TRBJ1-5; TRBD1 matches 7 bases. CDR3 length: 14 residues. Germline lookup yields CDR1 MNHEY and CDR2 SVGAGI. V lost 6 bases to trimming and J lost 4 bases; unmatched junction nucleotides: 6.

This clone was seen once. This rearrangement joins TRBV7-8 to TRBJ2-3; D gene unclear. CDR1 and CDR2 from the germline V gene are SGHVS and FQNEAQ. V lost 2 bases, J lost 2 bases, and 26 bases lay in between. This CDR3 comprises 20 residues. As DNA, the CDR3 is TGTGCCAGCAGCTTACTTCGGGCGCGGCGGCTCGACCCTTACACAGATACGCAGTATTTT. Amino acid sequence: CASSLLRARRLDPYTDTQYF.

The chain is built from TRBV27 and TRBJ2-1; 8 bases align to TRBD2. The CDR3 totals 14 residues. Germline assignment: CDR1 MNHEY and CDR2 SMNVEV (reference sequence). The J segment lost 5 bases and the V segment lost 2 bases, leaving 2 bases of the junction unmatched. CDR3: CASSLTGGDNEQFF. The DNA for the CDR3 is TGTGCCAGCAGTTTAACGGGGGGGGACAATGAGCAGTTCTTC.

In its sample, this clone was seen a few times. This chain links TRBV6-6 with TRBJ1-1; no reliable D call. Per the germline V gene, CDR1 is MNHNY and CDR2 is SVGAGI (reference sequence). This CDR3 has 15 residues. Trimming took 2 bases from V and 4 from J, leaving 14 bases between them. The CDR3 nucleotides are TGTGCCAGCAGTTACAGCACCACCGGTAGCACTGAAGCTTTCTTT. It translates to CASSYSTTGSTEAFF.

This clone was detected a few times. This chain joins TRBV28 and TRBJ2-7, with D possibly being TRBD2 (5 bases). The germline gives CDR1 MDHEN, CDR2 SYDVKM. V lost 4 bases and J lost 2, with 15 bases in between. The CDR3 is 15 residues long. This chain's CDR3 is CASSSFKGGPYEQYF. In nucleotides, the CDR3 is TGTGCCAGCAGTTCGTTCAAAGGCGGGCCCTACGAGCAGTACTTC.

This clone was seen a handful of times. The chain links TRBV10-2 to TRBJ2-1, with D perhaps matching TRBD2 (6 bases). The CDR3 is made up of 16 amino acids. The V gene's germline CDR1 is WSHSY and CDR2 SAAADI. Trimming shortened V by 0 bases and J by 0 bases, and 9 bases separated the two germline ends. For the CDR3, the DNA is TGCGCCAGCAGTGAGTCGGAGACTAGCTCCTACAATGAGCAGTTCTTC. This codes for CASSESETSSYNEQFF.

The rearrangement uses TRBV15 and TRBJ1-2; 7 positions match TRBD1. The V gene end was trimmed by 5 bases and the J gene end by 2 bases; junction bases not matched to a gene: 5. CDR3 size: 14 residues. The germline gives CDR1 LNHNV, CDR2 YYDKDF (reference sequence). The CDR3 sequence is CATSPDRRNYGYTF. The CDR3 DNA reads as TGTGCCACCAGCCCGGACAGGCGGAACTATGGCTACACCTTC.

The CDR3 sequence is CASSLRSAGVIDTQYF. The DNA for the CDR3 is TGTGCCAGCAGTTTAAGATCGGCGGGAGTTATAGATACGCAGTATTTT. The chain combines TRBV27 with TRBJ2-3; 7 bases agree with TRBD2. The CDR3 is 16 amino acids. Trimming cost V 2 bases and J 5 bases; bases outside gene matches: 10. Per the germline V gene, CDR1 is MNHEY and CDR2 is SMNVEV (reference sequence).

This clone was seen repeatedly, ten times or more. The rearrangement uses TRBV10-3 and TRBJ2-1, with a weak D call TRBD2 (6 bases). In germline, CDR1 is ENHRY, CDR2 SYGVKD. V lost 6 bases and J lost 2, with 11 bases in between. The CDR3 is 14 residues long. The CDR3, as DNA: TGTGCCATCAGACACGGGACTGCCTACAATGAGCAGTTCTTC. This translates into CAIRHGTAYNEQFF.